This TCR beta chain was identified in a study of yellow fever vaccine responses in identical twins. Of note for this clonotype: Its antigen is unknown.

TCRdb called the RT-PCR reads again in MiXCR, with one record for every CDR3 protein. Among about 2,800 distinct CDR3 sequences listed, more than 80% were seen once. The study, taken as a whole, reports: Twin vaccine T cell responses reportedly seemed partly convergent, partly personalized.

Trimming pared 4 bases from V and 4 bases from J, leaving 18 bases between. Germline values: CDR1 DFQATT, CDR2 SNEGSKA (reference sequence). This CDR3 contains 15 residues. This clonotype was sampled from a female donor who received the yellow fever vaccine. The chain links TRBV20-1 to TRBJ2-3; the D gene is possibly TRBD1 (6 bases). The sequencing here drew on T cells from blood (PBMCs), unsorted or a sorted subset (not recorded which), taken before or after yellow fever vaccination (not recorded which). CDR3 in DNA: TGCAGTGCTACCGAACAGGGTCCCTCCGCAGATACGCAGTATTTT. This encodes CSATEQGPSADTQYF.